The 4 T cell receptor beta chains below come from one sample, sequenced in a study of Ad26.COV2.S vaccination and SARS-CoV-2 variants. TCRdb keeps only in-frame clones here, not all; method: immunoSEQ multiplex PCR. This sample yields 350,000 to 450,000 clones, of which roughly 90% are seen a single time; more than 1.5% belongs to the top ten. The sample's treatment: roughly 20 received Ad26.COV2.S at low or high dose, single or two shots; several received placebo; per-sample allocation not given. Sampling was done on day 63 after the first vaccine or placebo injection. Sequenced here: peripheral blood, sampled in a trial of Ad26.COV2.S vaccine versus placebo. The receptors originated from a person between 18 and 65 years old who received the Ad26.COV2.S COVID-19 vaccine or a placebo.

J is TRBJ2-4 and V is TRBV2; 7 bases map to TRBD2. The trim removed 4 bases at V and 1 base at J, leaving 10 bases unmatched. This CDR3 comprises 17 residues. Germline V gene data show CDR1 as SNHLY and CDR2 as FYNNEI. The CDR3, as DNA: TGTGCCAGCAGTGGTCGGGAGGTGGGGAGCGCCAAAAACATTCAGTACTTC. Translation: CASSGREVGSAKNIQYF.

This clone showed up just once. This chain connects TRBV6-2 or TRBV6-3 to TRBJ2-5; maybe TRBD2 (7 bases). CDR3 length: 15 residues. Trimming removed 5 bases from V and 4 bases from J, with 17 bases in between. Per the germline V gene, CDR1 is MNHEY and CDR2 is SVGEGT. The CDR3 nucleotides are TGTGCCAGCAGTACCGCGGGGGCTGGTCCAGAGACCCAGTACTTC. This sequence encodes CASSTAGAGPETQYF.

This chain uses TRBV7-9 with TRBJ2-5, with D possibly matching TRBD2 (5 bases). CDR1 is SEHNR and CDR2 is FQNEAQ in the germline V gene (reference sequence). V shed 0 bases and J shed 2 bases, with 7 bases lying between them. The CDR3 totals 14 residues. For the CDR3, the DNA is TGTGCCAGCAGCTTAGCACTAGAACAAGAGACCCAGTACTTC. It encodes CASSLALEQETQYF.

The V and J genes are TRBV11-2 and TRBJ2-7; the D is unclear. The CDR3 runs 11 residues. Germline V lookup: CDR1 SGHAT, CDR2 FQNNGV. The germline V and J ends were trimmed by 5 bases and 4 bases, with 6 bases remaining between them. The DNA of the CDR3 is TGTGCCAGCAGCCCGGATTACGAGCAGTACTTC. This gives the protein CASSPDYEQYF.